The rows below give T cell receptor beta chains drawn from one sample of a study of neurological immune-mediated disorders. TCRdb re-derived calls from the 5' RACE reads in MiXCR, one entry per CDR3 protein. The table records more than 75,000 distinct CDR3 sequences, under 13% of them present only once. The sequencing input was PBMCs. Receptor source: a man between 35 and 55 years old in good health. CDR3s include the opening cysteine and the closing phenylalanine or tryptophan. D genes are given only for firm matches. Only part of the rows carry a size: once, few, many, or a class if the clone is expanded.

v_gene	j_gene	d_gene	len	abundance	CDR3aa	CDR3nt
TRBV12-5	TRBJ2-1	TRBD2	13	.	CASGWREGNEQFF	TGTGCTAGTGGTTGGCGGGAGGGCAATGAGCAGTTCTTC
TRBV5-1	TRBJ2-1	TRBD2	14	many	CASSTGLERNEQFF	TGCGCCAGCAGTACGGGACTAGAGAGGAATGAGCAGTTCTTC
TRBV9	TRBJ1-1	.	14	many	CASSVSPLNTEAFF	TGTGCCAGCAGCGTATCTCCGCTGAACACTGAAGCTTTCTTT
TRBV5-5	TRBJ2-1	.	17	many	CASSSETGISWVNEQFF	TGTGCCAGCAGCTCGGAAACCGGGATCTCATGGGTCAATGAGCAGTTCTTC
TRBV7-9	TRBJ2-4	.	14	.	CASSVVDGKNIQYF	TGTGCCAGCAGCGTCGTGGACGGAAAAAACATTCAGTACTTC
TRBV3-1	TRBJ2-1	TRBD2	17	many	CASSQDLTSGGAGEQFF	TGTGCCAGCAGCCAAGACCTGACTAGCGGGGGGGCGGGGGAGCAGTTCTTC
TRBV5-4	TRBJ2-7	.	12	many	CASSLEGEEQYF	TGTGCCAGCAGCTTGGAGGGCGAAGAGCAGTACTTC
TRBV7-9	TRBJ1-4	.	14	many	CASSLEQGTEKLFF	TGTGCCAGCAGCCTCGAGCAGGGAACTGAAAAACTGTTTTTT
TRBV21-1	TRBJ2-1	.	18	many	CASSREILAGRTYNEQFF	TGTGCCAGCAGCAGGGAGATACTAGCCGGGAGAACCTACAATGAGCAGTTCTTC
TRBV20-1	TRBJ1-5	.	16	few	CSARSRHTSSNQPQHF	TGCAGTGCTAGAAGCAGACATACTAGTAGCAATCAGCCCCAGCATTTT
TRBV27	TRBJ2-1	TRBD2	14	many	CASAVAGVPNEQFF	TGTGCCAGCGCAGTAGCGGGAGTACCCAATGAGCAGTTCTTC
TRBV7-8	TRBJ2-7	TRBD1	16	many	CASSPRPGQAFHEQYF	TGTGCCAGCAGCCCCCGGCCGGGACAGGCTTTTCACGAGCAGTACTTC
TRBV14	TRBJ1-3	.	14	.	CASSQDWGSNTIYF	TGTGCCAGCAGCCAAGATTGGGGTTCAAACACCATATATTTT
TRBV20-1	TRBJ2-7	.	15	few	CSAEGYLPPLYEQYF	TGCAGTGCGGAGGGCTATTTACCCCCCCTCTACGAGCAGTACTTC
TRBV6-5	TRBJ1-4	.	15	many	CASSYTQGRHEKLFF	TGTGCCAGCAGTTACACCCAGGGGAGACATGAAAAACTGTTTTTT
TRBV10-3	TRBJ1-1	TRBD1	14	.	CAIRARQGITEAFF	TGTGCCATCAGGGCAAGACAGGGTATCACTGAAGCTTTCTTT
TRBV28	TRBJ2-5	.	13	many	CASSFGWGETQYF	TGTGCCAGCAGTTTCGGGTGGGGGGAGACCCAGTACTTC
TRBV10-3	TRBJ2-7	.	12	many	CAISEGAREQYF	TGTGCCATCAGTGAGGGGGCTCGCGAGCAGTACTTC
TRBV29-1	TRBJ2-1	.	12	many	CSVGPSGNEQFF	TGCAGCGTTGGCCCATCTGGCAATGAGCAGTTCTTC
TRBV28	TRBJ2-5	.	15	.	CASSVGPIGQETQYF	TGTGCCAGCAGTGTAGGACCGATAGGCCAAGAGACCCAGTACTTC
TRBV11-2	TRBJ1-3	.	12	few	CASSLEGNTIYF	TGTGCCAGCAGCTTAGAGGGAAACACCATATATTTT
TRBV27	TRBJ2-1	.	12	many	CASKTTGDEQFF	TGTGCCAGCAAAACGACAGGCGATGAGCAGTTCTTC
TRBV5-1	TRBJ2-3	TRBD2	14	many	CASLRTSDADTQYF	TGCGCCAGCCTTAGGACTAGCGATGCAGATACGCAGTATTTT
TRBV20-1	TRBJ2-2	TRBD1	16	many	CSASDRWSAIDGELFF	TGCAGTGCGTCGGACAGGTGGTCAGCCATAGACGGGGAGCTGTTTTTT
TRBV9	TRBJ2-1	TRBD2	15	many	CASSVGGGSYNEQFF	TGTGCCAGCAGCGTGGGCGGGGGATCCTACAATGAGCAGTTCTTC
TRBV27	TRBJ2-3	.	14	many	CASSPIQGTDTQYF	TGTGCCAGCAGTCCTATACAGGGAACAGATACGCAGTATTTT
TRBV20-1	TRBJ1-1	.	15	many	CSASGAQASNTEAFF	TGCAGTGCTAGTGGGGCACAGGCCAGTAACACTGAAGCTTTCTTT
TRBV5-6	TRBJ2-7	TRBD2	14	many	CASSFRGGSYEQYF	TGTGCCAGCAGCTTTCGGGGGGGCTCCTACGAGCAGTACTTC
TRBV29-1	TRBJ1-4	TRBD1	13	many	CSVRQGKNEKLFF	TGCAGCGTTAGACAGGGGAAAAATGAAAAACTGTTTTTT
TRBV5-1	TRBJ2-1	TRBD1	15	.	CASSSGQGNYNEQFF	TGCGCCAGCAGCTCGGGACAGGGGAATTACAATGAGCAGTTCTTC
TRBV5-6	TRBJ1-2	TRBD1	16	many	CASSLGQGPRDYGYTF	TGTGCCAGCAGCTTAGGACAGGGGCCGAGGGACTATGGCTACACCTTC
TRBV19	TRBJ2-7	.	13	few	CASSKGTIYEQYF	TGTGCCAGTAGCAAGGGGACCATATACGAGCAGTACTTC
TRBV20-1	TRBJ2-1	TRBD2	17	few	CSARDHGGTSSYNEQFF	TGCAGTGCTAGAGATCATGGCGGGACTAGCTCCTACAATGAGCAGTTCTTC
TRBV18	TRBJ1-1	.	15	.	CASSPALWTYTEAFF	TGTGCCAGCTCACCAGCACTTTGGACGTACACTGAAGCTTTCTTT
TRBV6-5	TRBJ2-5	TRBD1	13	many	CASRKPGQGVQYF	TGTGCCAGCAGAAAACCGGGACAGGGGGTCCAGTACTTC
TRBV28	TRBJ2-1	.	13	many	CASCWARGYEQFF	TGTGCCAGCTGTTGGGCCAGGGGCTATGAGCAGTTCTTC
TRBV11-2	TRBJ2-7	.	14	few	CASSPGAGSYEQYF	TGTGCCAGCAGCCCTGGGGCAGGATCCTACGAGCAGTACTTC